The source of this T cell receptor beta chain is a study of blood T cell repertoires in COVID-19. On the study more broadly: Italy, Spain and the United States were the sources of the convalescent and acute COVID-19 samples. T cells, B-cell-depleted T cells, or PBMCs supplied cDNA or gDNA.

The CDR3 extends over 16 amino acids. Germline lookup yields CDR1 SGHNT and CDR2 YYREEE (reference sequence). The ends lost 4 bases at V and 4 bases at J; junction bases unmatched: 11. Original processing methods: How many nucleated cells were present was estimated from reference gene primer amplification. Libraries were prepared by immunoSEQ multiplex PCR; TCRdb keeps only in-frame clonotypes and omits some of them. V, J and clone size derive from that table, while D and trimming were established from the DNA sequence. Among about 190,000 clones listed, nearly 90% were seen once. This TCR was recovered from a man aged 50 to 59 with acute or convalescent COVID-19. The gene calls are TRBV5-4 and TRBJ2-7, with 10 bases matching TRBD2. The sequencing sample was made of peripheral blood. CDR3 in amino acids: CASSPLPSGRVYEQYF. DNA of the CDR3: TGTGCCAGCAGCCCGCTCCCCAGCGGGAGGGTTTACGAGCAGTACTTC.